This TCR beta chain was captured by sequencing in a study of T-cell memory formation after mild COVID-19. For the study at large: Largely donor-specific TCR clusters were found.

CDR3 length: 14 amino acids. Trimming stripped 5 bases from V and 4 bases from J, with 14 bases between. CDR1 SEHNR and CDR2 FQNEAQ come from the germline V gene (reference sequence). TCRdb itself ran the 5' RACE reads through MiXCR, one entry per CDR3 protein. This table has some 600,000 distinct CDR3 sequences, roughly 17% appearing once. Source material: PBMCs or a T cell subset sorted from them (not recorded which). The receptor was isolated from an adult woman who had mild COVID-19 (a few samples of this study predate the infection). Cell type and time point are not known. The rearrangement joins TRBV7-9 to TRBJ1-1; D is uncertain. The CDR3 bases are TGTGCCAGCAGCCCCTCCGCGTGGGGCACTGAAGCTTTCTTT. This gives the protein CASSPSAWGTEAFF.